Listed here are 11 T cell receptor beta chains from one sample, sequenced in a study of OX40 agonist ivuxolimab in advanced cancers. Repertoires were generated with immunoSEQ multiplex PCR, while TCRdb's copy carries only in-frame clones and drops some. Of tens of thousands of clones in the sample, approximately 89% were seen once. The source was CD4+ or CD8+ T cells sorted from blood, collected in a trial of the OX40 agonist ivuxolimab. These receptors were obtained from an adult with an advanced solid tumor such as melanoma, head and neck, liver or kidney cancer.

The V gene is TRBV7-6, the J gene TRBJ2-3; tentatively, D is TRBD2 (6 bases). Germline V gene lookup returns CDR1 SGHVS and CDR2 FNYEAQ. Trimming took 5 bases from V and 6 from J, leaving 15 bases between them. The CDR3 contains 14 residues. CDR3 nucleotides: TGTGCCAGCAGCGCAAGGGACTCCGAGGATACGCAGTATTTT. Protein product: CASSARDSEDTQYF.

The gene calls are TRBV7-9 and TRBJ2-1; 13 bases match TRBD2. This CDR3 contains 18 residues. J lost 4 bases, V lost 2 bases, and 8 bases had no gene match. Germline CDR1 reads SEHNR; CDR2 reads FQNEAQ (reference sequence). The CDR3 bases are TGTGCCAGCAGCTTACGGACTAGCGGGGGAGGGAATTACAATGAGCAGTTCTTC. Residues: CASSLRTSGGGNYNEQFF.

This clone came up once. The chain recombines TRBV19 with TRBJ1-1, with no clear D. Germline assignment: CDR1 LNHDA and CDR2 SQIVND (reference sequence). CDR3 length: 11 residues. V shed 4 bases and J shed 10 bases, with 10 bases lying between them. The CDR3 nucleotides are TGTGCCAGTAGTAGTTGGACGCGAGCTTTCTTT. Protein sequence: CASSSWTRAFF.

The chain carries TRBV7-9 and TRBJ2-1; either TRBD1 or TRBD2 may fit D (5 bases each). V was trimmed by 6 bases and J by 8 bases, leaving 17 bases between them. Per the germline V gene, CDR1 is SEHNR and CDR2 is FQNEAQ (reference sequence). CDR3 length: 14 amino acids. CDR3 sequence (DNA): TGTGCCAGCAGTCCCAGAGGGGTAGTTGATGAGCAGTTCTTC. The encoded protein is CASSPRGVVDEQFF.

The chain couples TRBV7-6 to TRBJ1-3; D gene uncertain. Trimming cost V 1 base and J 0 bases, with 10 bases left between them. Germline loops: CDR1 SGHVS, CDR2 FNYEAQ. The CDR3 covers 16 residues. The CDR3 sequence: CASSLGATSSGNTIYF. Here the CDR3 DNA reads TGTGCCAGCAGCTTAGGGGCCACGAGCTCTGGAAACACCATATATTTT.

The rearrangement links TRBV19 to TRBJ1-3; D unclear. Per the germline V gene, CDR1 is LNHDA and CDR2 is SQIVND (reference sequence). The V gene lost 1 base and the J gene lost 0 bases, with 16 bases spanning the gap. This CDR3 spans 18 amino acids. CDR3 amino acids: CASSIGARGGFSGNTIYF. As DNA, the CDR3 is TGTGCCAGTAGTATAGGGGCACGGGGAGGCTTCTCTGGAAACACCATATATTTT.

V gene TRBV30 combines with J gene TRBJ2-7; the D gene is possibly TRBD1 (5 bases). V lost 2 bases and J lost 1, with 9 bases in between. CDR3 size: 13 residues. The germline V gene has CDR1 GTSNPN and CDR2 SVGIG (reference sequence). The CDR3 protein is CAWSKGMSYEQYF. CDR3 nucleotide sequence: TGTGCCTGGAGTAAGGGGATGTCCTACGAGCAGTACTTC.

This chain joins TRBV11-2 and TRBJ1-2, with 10 bases matching TRBD1. V lost 5 bases, J lost 8 bases, and 14 bases stayed unmatched. In germline, CDR1 is SGHAT, CDR2 FQNNGV. The CDR3 consists of 16 residues. For the CDR3, the DNA is TGTGCCAGCAGCCCAACCCGGGGCGGGACAGGGGCGGGCTACACCTTC. Protein: CASSPTRGGTGAGYTF.

The chain has TRBV19 and TRBJ2-1; TRBD1 matches 7 bases. The germline CDR1 and CDR2 sequences are LNHDA and SQIVND (reference sequence). CDR3 length equals 14 residues. V was clipped by 4 bases and J by 8 bases; unmatched bases: 8. CDR3 coding DNA: TGTGCCAGTAGTACCCTCGACAGGGATTATGAGCAGTTCTTC. Residues: CASSTLDRDYEQFF.

The chain has TRBV13 and TRBJ1-4; D is undetermined. The V gene's germline CDR1 is PRHDT and CDR2 FYEKMQ (reference sequence). The CDR3 covers 13 residues. With 4 bases removed from V and 9 bases from J, the gap between germline ends came to 12 bases. The CDR3 spells CASSSGGLQKLFF. In DNA, the CDR3 is TGTGCCAGCAGCTCTGGTGGACTCCAAAAACTGTTTTTT.

The V call is TRBV5-4, the J call TRBJ2-7; D perhaps matches TRBD1 (6 bases). Looked up from germline, CDR1 is SGHNT and CDR2 is YYREEE (reference sequence). With 0 bases removed from V and 8 bases from J, the gap between germline ends came to 12 bases. The CDR3 runs 13 residues. The CDR3 sequence is CASSLAVRGKQYF. The CDR3 nucleotides read TGTGCCAGCAGCTTGGCAGTCAGGGGCAAGCAGTACTTC.